Sequencing of this TCR beta chain was carried out in a study of blood T cell repertoires in COVID-19 (dated by TCRdb to 2018 to 2020). Study-level background: Samples covering the acute and convalescent phases of COVID-19 were provided by collaborators in the United States, Italy and Spain. A de-identified subject ID, COVID-19 status, age in years and sex were almost always included in the sample metadata. Deeply sampled blood TCRbeta repertoires from subjects exposed to, actively infected with, or recovered from COVID-19 were included in the dataset. Samples were obtained from the ongoing ImmuneRACE study (first 160 participants) and from roughly 1,300 subjects provided by 6 global collaborators. The prospective study material was composed of cDNA or gDNA derived from T cells, B-cell-depleted T cells, or PBMCs. Where available, HLA class I and class II types were obtained from metadata supplied by the sample provider rather than from assay-based typing. The repertoires were released in a freely available public database intended as a resource for research on the immune response to SARS-CoV-2. The full study reports these points: How much clinical and demographic metadata was included differed by source and by participant, and the metadata was provided uncurated.

CDR1 LNHDA and CDR2 SQIVND are derived from the germline V gene (reference sequence). The V end gives up 8 bases and the J end 4 bases, leaving 5 bases in the junction not matched to a gene. The CDR3 sequence holds 13 residues, the cysteine and phenylalanine included. The CDR3 DNA has 39 bases and is translated from base 1. One collaborating source in Seattle enrolled patients during active infection and followed them longitudinally through the course of disease. The collaborating institutions used their own protocols to collect whole blood in K2EDTA tubes. For TCRbeta analysis, collaborators shipped samples as frozen whole blood, isolated PBMCs, or DNA extracted from either of those sample types. TCRbeta CDR3 regions were amplified from genomic DNA using the immunoSEQ Assay, a bias-controlled multiplex PCR. In the source study's methods: Within the assay, amplification of reference gene primers was used to estimate how many nucleated cells each sample contained. To quantify the absolute abundance of each unique TCRbeta CDR3 rearrangement, sequence reads were collapsed and filtered. For each sample, productive Simpson clonality was calculated as the square root of Simpson's diversity index across productive rearrangements. The table was pulled from immuneACCESS by TCRdb, which kept in-frame rearrangements only. Such tables lose some clones; where checked, under half of the loss comes from unresolved V genes, and the rest has no known cause. The DNA gave D and trimming, while V, J and clone size come from that table. The sample data list about 370,000 clones, and roughly 90% of these were observed just once. Approximately 3% of the sample belongs to the ten largest clones.

To note about this clone: The specificity of this receptor is unknown. Base qualities are not at hand, and no much larger clone is one base apart.

The chain joins TRBV19 to TRBJ1-1, with TRBD1 matching 9 junction bases. The TCR comes from a woman aged 30 to 39 with COVID-19, enrolled during active disease. The sequenced sample consisted of peripheral blood. The CDR3 has the sequence CASSGDRVTEAFF. The DNA reads as follows: TGTGCCAGTTCGGGGGACAGGGTCACTGAAGCTTTCTTT.